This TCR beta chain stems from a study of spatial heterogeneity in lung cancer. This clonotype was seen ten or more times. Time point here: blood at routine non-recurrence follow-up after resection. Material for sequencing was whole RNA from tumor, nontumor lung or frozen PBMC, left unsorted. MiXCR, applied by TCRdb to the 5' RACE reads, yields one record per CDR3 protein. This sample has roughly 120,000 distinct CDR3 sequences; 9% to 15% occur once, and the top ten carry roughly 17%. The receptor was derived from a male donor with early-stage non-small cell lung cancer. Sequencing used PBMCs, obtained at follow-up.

The CDR3 DNA reads TGCAGTGCTAGAGAACGGGGGATAAGCTCTGGAAACACCATATATTTT. Its protein is CSARERGISSGNTIYF. The V and J genes are TRBV20-1 and TRBJ1-3; D might be TRBD1 (5 bases). Germline CDR1 reads DFQATT; CDR2 reads SNEGSKA (reference sequence). Trimming took off 0 bases at V and 0 bases at J, with 12 bases between the two ends. This CDR3 has 16 amino acids.